This T cell receptor beta chain came from a study of T cell responses to AZD1222 COVID-19 vaccine. TCRdb's table, derived via immunoSEQ multiplex PCR, lists solely in-frame clones and lacks some. The profile covers 100,000 to 150,000 clones, with approximately 80% appearing a single time and over 25% taken by the ten largest. Second-dose intervals near 4 or 12 weeks were combined. Concerning this clone: Its specificity is unknown.

Notes on the study in general: Close to half of all spike-specific TCRs reportedly target regions of the variants that are unmutated. It was only after the peak T cell response that any repertoires were sampled.

The CDR3 runs to 16 residues. Trimming removed 4 bases at V and 6 bases at J, with 22 bases between. Germline V lookup: CDR1 MNHEY, CDR2 SVGAGI. This TCR was recovered from an adult who received the AZD1222 COVID-19 vaccine. The material was peripheral blood, obtained 28 days after the second AZD1222 dose. This sequence joins TRBV6-5 and TRBJ2-7; perhaps TRBD1 as D (5 bases). CDR3 DNA: TGTGCCAGCAGTTTCCGCTTATCTCCAGGGATCTCCGAGCAGTACTTC. This encodes CASSFRLSPGISEQYF.